The 9 T cell receptor beta chains below come from one sample, sequenced in a study of CD4+ T cells in melanoma. The assay was immunoSEQ multiplex PCR, and TCRdb's table has in-frame clones only and misses some. The sample includes about 110,000 clones, roughly 90% of them seen just once. The sequencing sample was made of peripheral blood. The receptor set was obtained from a human donor with melanoma.

Written as DNA, the CDR3 is TGTGCCAGCGGACGGACAGGGGACTATGGCTACACCTTC. Residues: CASGRTGDYGYTF. This chain joins TRBV7-9 and TRBJ1-2, with 9 bases lining up with TRBD1. With 8 bases clipped from V and 3 bases from J, the junction kept 4 bases outside the gene matches. The germline V gene encodes CDR1 SEHNR and CDR2 FQNEAQ (reference sequence). The CDR3 covers 13 residues.

V usage is TRBV7-9 and J usage is TRBJ2-7; tentative D call: TRBD2 (6 bases). The V gene's germline CDR1 is SEHNR and CDR2 FQNEAQ (reference sequence). With 6 bases removed from V and 4 bases from J, the gap between germline ends came to 10 bases. This CDR3 is 12 amino acids long. The CDR3 DNA is TGTGCCAGCAGTCGTAGCGGATACGAGCAGTACTTC. Its protein is CASSRSGYEQYF.

The genes are TRBV27 and TRBJ1-2, with D possibly TRBD1 on 5 matching bases. Per germline, CDR1 MNHEY and CDR2 SMNVEV (reference sequence). With 6 bases removed from V and 4 bases from J, the gap between germline ends came to 9 bases. CDR3 length: 12 amino acids. CDR3 amino acids: CASRAGIYGYTF. The CDR3 DNA reads as TGTGCCAGCAGGGCAGGGATCTATGGCTACACCTTC.

The chain combines TRBV5-1 with TRBJ2-3; 11 bases agree with TRBD1. The germline V gene has CDR1 SGHRS and CDR2 YFSETQ. The V and J ends lost 4 bases and 3 bases, in that order; junction bases with no gene match: 13. The CDR3 runs to 18 residues. The CDR3 DNA is TGCGCCAGCAGCGACGGAAGGGACAGGGGGTCTGGAACAGATACGCAGTATTTT. It yields the protein CASSDGRDRGSGTDTQYF.

J is TRBJ2-1 and V is TRBV6-4; 7 bases are shared with TRBD2. After removal of 0 bases from V and 5 bases from J, the junction contained 7 bases not matched to a gene. Germline V gene lookup returns CDR1 MRHNA and CDR2 SNTAGT. The length of the CDR3 is 16 residues. The CDR3 sequence: CASSDSGLREDNEQFF. The CDR3 bases are TGTGCCAGCAGTGACTCGGGACTACGAGAAGACAATGAGCAGTTCTTC.

This clone was seen a few times. The CDR3 spells CASSQEGVSGTEAFF. The CDR3, as DNA: TGTGCCAGCAGCCAAGAGGGGGTTTCTGGCACTGAAGCTTTCTTT. The rearrangement uses TRBV4-2 and TRBJ1-1, with D perhaps matching TRBD1 (5 bases). V lost 0 bases and J lost 4, with 12 bases in between. The V gene's germline CDR1 is LGHNA and CDR2 YNFKEQ. There are 15 residues in the CDR3.

V usage is TRBV28 and J usage is TRBJ1-4; the D is unclear. The CDR3 is 12 residues long. V lost 10 bases and J lost 0, with 6 bases in between. The germline CDR1 and CDR2 sequences are MDHEN and SYDVKM. CDR3 residues: CATRATNEKLFF. The DNA for the CDR3 is TGTGCCACCCGGGCAACTAATGAAAAACTGTTTTTT. Variable domain in full (rest from reference TRBV28 and TRBJ1-4): DVKVTQSSRYLVKRTGEKVFLECVQDMDHENMFWYRQDPGLGLRLIYFSYDVKMKEKGDIPEGYSVSREKKERFSLILESASTNQTSMYLCATRATNEKLFFGSGTQLSVL.

V gene TRBV5-1 combines with J gene TRBJ1-1, with no clear D. Germline CDR1 reads SGHRS; CDR2 reads YFSETQ. The CDR3 is 14 residues long. V was cut by 7 bases and J by 2 bases, with 15 bases left in between. The CDR3 nucleotides read TGCGCCAGCGCCATGCGGACGGCCAACACTGAAGCTTTCTTT. Protein: CASAMRTANTEAFF.

The chain links TRBV27 to TRBJ1-2; TRBD1 agrees at 9 bases. CDR1 and CDR2 (germline): MNHEY, SMNVEV (reference sequence). Losses at the gene ends were 6 bases for V and 5 bases for J; bases not matched to a gene: 7. This CDR3 contains 14 residues. CDR3 DNA: TGTGCCAGCAGCTATAAGGGACAGGGATATGGCTACACCTTC. Encoded protein: CASSYKGQGYGYTF.